Listed below are T cell receptor beta chains from one sample, sequenced in a study of regulatory T cells in long-lasting Graves disease. Via MiXCR, TCRdb re-called the multiplex PCR reads, giving one row per CDR3 protein. Counted here are approximately 540,000 distinct CDR3 sequences, 9.5% to 15% occurring once; the ten biggest clones make up approximately 9%. The sample was also reused in another study, on T cells in Graves' hyperthyroidism and ophthalmopathy.

Source: peripheral blood mononuclear cells (PBMCs), taken at new diagnosis, from a patient treated with antithyroid drugs. Every receptor here comes from a woman in her 30s with Graves disease. The CDR3 runs from the conserved cysteine through the conserved F or W. The order of the fields is clone size, J gene, V gene, D gene, CDR3 DNA, CDR3 protein. D genes are given only for firm matches. Rows may omit the clone size; those that give it use once, few, many or a size class.

size: -
J: TRBJ2-5
V: TRBV19
D: -
DNA: TGTGCCAGTAGTATATACGTCCGGGAGACCCAGTACTTC
CDR3: CASSIYVRETQYF

size: -
J: TRBJ2-2
V: TRBV5-8
D: -
DNA: TGTGCCAGCAGCTTCTCGCCCGGACGAATGTCCGGGGAGCTGTTTTTT
CDR3: CASSFSPGRMSGELFF

size: few
J: TRBJ2-7
V: TRBV27
D: -
DNA: TGTGCCAGCACCCAAAGGGCTGTACCCTACGAGCAGTACTTC
CDR3: CASTQRAVPYEQYF

size: -
J: TRBJ2-7
V: TRBV5-1
D: -
DNA: TGCGTCAGCAGCTTCAACTACGAGCAGTACTTC
CDR3: CVSSFNYEQYF

size: many
J: TRBJ2-1
V: TRBV10-3
D: TRBD2
DNA: TGTGCCATCAGCCAGGGACTAGCGGGCTACAATGAGCAGTTCTTC
CDR3: CAISQGLAGYNEQFF

size: many
J: TRBJ1-2
V: TRBV2
D: -
DNA: TGTGCCAGCAGTGATCGGTGGATCGGCTACACCTTC
CDR3: CASSDRWIGYTF

size: many
J: TRBJ2-1
V: TRBV27
D: -
DNA: TGTGCCAGCAGCCTAGACAGGAGCTCCTACAATGAGCAGTTCTTC
CDR3: CASSLDRSSYNEQFF

size: few
J: TRBJ1-1
V: TRBV2
D: -
DNA: TGTGCCAGCAGTGAAGTAAGGGGAGGCACTGAAGCTTTCTTT
CDR3: CASSEVRGGTEAFF

size: many
J: TRBJ2-3
V: TRBV5-6
D: -
DNA: TGTGCCAGCAGCTCGCCGTCTAAGAACGCCCATGAGACGCAGTATTTT
CDR3: CASSSPSKNAHETQYF

size: many
J: TRBJ2-1
V: TRBV15
D: -
DNA: TGTGCCACCAGCAGACACGCAGGCAGAGCCTACAATGAGCAGTTCTTC
CDR3: CATSRHAGRAYNEQFF

size: many
J: TRBJ1-1
V: TRBV29-1
D: -
DNA: TGCAGCGTTAAAAAACAGGGTAACACTGAAGCTTTCTTT
CDR3: CSVKKQGNTEAFF

size: -
J: TRBJ1-1
V: TRBV5-6
D: -
DNA: TGTGCCAGCAGCCCCCATGGGGGCTTCAAAACTGAAGCTTTCTTT
CDR3: CASSPHGGFKTEAFF

size: many
J: TRBJ2-1
V: TRBV10-3
D: -
DNA: TGTGCCATCAGTGTTGAGTTACGGTACAATGAGCAGTTCTTC
CDR3: CAISVELRYNEQFF

size: many
J: TRBJ2-7
V: TRBV27
D: -
DNA: TGTGCCAGCCAGATGACAGGAGCATACGAGCAGTACTTC
CDR3: CASQMTGAYEQYF

size: -
J: TRBJ1-5
V: TRBV20-1
D: -
DNA: TGCAACAAAACCCCCCGTCAGCCCCAGCATTTT
CDR3: CNKTPRQPQHF

size: many
J: TRBJ1-6
V: TRBV2
D: -
DNA: TGTGCCAGCAGTGGGGAGACAAATACCTTCTATAATTCACCCCTCCACTTT
CDR3: CASSGETNTFYNSPLHF

size: many
J: TRBJ1-6
V: TRBV7-2
D: -
DNA: TGTGCCAGCAGGGGCAAAAATAATTCACCCCTCCACTTT
CDR3: CASRGKNNSPLHF

size: many
J: TRBJ1-3
V: TRBV6-2/TRBV6-3
D: -
DNA: TGTGCCAGCAGGTCGTCCAAGGGTGGAAACACCATATATTTT
CDR3: CASRSSKGGNTIYF

size: many
J: TRBJ2-5
V: TRBV20-1
D: TRBD2
DNA: TGCAGTGCCCGACTAGCGGGAGGGGGAGAGACCCAGTACTTC
CDR3: CSARLAGGGETQYF

size: -
J: TRBJ2-3
V: TRBV10-1
D: TRBD1
DNA: TGCGCCAGCAGTAAGACCGGGACAGGGCTTTATACGCAGTATTTT
CDR3: CASSKTGTGLYTQYF

size: many
J: TRBJ2-6
V: TRBV27
D: -
DNA: TGTGCCAGCAGTTTATATGGCAGGGCTGGGGCCAACGTCCTGACTTTC
CDR3: CASSLYGRAGANVLTF

size: -
J: TRBJ2-1
V: TRBV12-3/TRBV12-4
D: TRBD2
DNA: TGTGCCAGCACCCCGGGAGGCTCCCATGAGCAGTCCTTC
CDR3: CASTPGGSHEQSF

size: -
J: TRBJ2-1
V: TRBV9
D: TRBD1
DNA: TGTGCCAGCAGCGTGCAGAAGGGGACAGGGAACAATGAGCAGTTCTTC
CDR3: CASSVQKGTGNNEQFF

size: many
J: TRBJ2-2
V: TRBV4-3
D: -
DNA: TGCGCCAGCAGCCAAGATCAGAGGATGTTAAACGGCGGGGAGCTGTTTTTT
CDR3: CASSQDQRMLNGGELFF

size: many
J: TRBJ1-1
V: TRBV20-1
D: -
DNA: TGCAGTGCTCCGCCTAGACAGATGAACACTGAAGCTTTCTTT
CDR3: CSAPPRQMNTEAFF

size: many
J: TRBJ1-5
V: TRBV7-6
D: -
DNA: TGTGCCAGCAGCTTAGGCCAGTATCAGCCCCAGCATTTT
CDR3: CASSLGQYQPQHF

size: -
J: TRBJ2-7
V: TRBV20-1
D: -
DNA: TGCAGTGCTGGCCAGGGGGTGGAGGGTTACGAGCAGTACTTC
CDR3: CSAGQGVEGYEQYF

size: -
J: TRBJ2-2
V: TRBV28
D: -
DNA: TGTGCCAGCAGTAACCGGGGCATCGGGGAGCTGTTTTTT
CDR3: CASSNRGIGELFF

size: many
J: TRBJ1-1
V: TRBV28
D: -
DNA: TGTGCCAGCAGTTTTCTTACCACTGAAGCTTTCTTT
CDR3: CASSFLTTEAFF

size: many
J: TRBJ2-5
V: TRBV5-1
D: TRBD2
DNA: TGCGCCAGCAGCTTGGAGGGGGGACTAGCCGAGACCCAGTACTTC
CDR3: CASSLEGGLAETQYF

size: many
J: TRBJ2-1
V: TRBV7-2
D: -
DNA: TGTGCCAGCAGCTCCCGGACAGGAGGGGATGAGCAGTTCTTC
CDR3: CASSSRTGGDEQFF

size: many
J: TRBJ1-4
V: TRBV12-3/TRBV12-4
D: TRBD1
DNA: TGTGCCAGCTCCGGGACAGCTAAAAAACTGTTTTTT
CDR3: CASSGTAKKLFF

size: -
J: TRBJ2-6
V: TRBV14
D: -
DNA: TGTGCCAGCAGCCAAGGCCTGACCCGGGGGTTGGCCTTTGGGGCCAACGTCCTGACTTTC
CDR3: CASSQGLTRGLAFGANVLTF

size: many
J: TRBJ2-2
V: TRBV6-1
D: TRBD1
DNA: TGTGCCAGCAGTGATCCGGGACAGACGAACACCGGGGAGCTGTTTTTT
CDR3: CASSDPGQTNTGELFF

size: many
J: TRBJ1-2
V: TRBV5-1
D: -
DNA: TGCGCCAGCAGCTTGACCGCAGCTCGCTATGGCTACACCTTC
CDR3: CASSLTAARYGYTF

size: many
J: TRBJ2-7
V: TRBV7-2
D: TRBD2
DNA: TGTGCCAGCAGCTTAGCAGCGGGAGGTCGGGAGCAGTACTTC
CDR3: CASSLAAGGREQYF